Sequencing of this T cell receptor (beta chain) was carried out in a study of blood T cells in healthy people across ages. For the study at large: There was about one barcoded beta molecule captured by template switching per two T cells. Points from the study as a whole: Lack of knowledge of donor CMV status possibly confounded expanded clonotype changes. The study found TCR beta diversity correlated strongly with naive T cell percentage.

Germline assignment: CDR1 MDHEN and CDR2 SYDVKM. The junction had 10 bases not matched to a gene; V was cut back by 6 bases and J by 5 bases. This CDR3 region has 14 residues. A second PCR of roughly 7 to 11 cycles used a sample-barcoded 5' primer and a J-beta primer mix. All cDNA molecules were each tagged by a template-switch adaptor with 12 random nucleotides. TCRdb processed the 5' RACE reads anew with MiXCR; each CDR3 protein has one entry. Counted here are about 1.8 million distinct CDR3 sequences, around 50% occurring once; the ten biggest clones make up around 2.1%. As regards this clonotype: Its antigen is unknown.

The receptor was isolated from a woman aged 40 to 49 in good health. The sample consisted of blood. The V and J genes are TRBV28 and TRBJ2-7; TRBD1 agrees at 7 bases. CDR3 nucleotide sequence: TGTGCCAGCAGAGAGACAGGGCGAAGCGACGAGCAGTACTTC. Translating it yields CASRETGRSDEQYF.